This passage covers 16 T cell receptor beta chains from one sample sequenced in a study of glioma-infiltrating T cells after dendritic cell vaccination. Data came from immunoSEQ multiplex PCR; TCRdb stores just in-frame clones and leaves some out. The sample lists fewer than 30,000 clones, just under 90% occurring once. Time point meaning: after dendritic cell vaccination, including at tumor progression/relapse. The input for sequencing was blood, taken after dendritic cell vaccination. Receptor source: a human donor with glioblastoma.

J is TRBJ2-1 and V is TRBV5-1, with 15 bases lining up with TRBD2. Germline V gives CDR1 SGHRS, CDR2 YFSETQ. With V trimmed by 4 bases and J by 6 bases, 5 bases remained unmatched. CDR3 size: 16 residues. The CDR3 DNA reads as TGCGCCAGCAGCATCGGGACTAGCGGGGGGCTCAATGAGCAGTTCTTC. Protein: CASSIGTSGGLNEQFF.

The CDR3 reads CASSIGTATEAFF. CDR3 coding DNA: TGTGCCAGTAGTATAGGAACAGCCACTGAAGCTTTCTTT. The rearrangement links TRBV19 to TRBJ1-1; no clear D gene. The CDR3 is 13 residues long. Deletions cut 1 base from V and 4 bases from J, with 7 bases between. Per the germline V gene, CDR1 is LNHDA and CDR2 is SQIVND (reference sequence).

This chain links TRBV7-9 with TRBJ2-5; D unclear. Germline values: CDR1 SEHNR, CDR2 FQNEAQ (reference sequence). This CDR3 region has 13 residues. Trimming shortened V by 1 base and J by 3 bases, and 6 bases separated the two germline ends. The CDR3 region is CASSLDSKETQYF. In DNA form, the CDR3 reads TGTGCCAGCAGCTTAGACTCGAAAGAGACCCAGTACTTC.

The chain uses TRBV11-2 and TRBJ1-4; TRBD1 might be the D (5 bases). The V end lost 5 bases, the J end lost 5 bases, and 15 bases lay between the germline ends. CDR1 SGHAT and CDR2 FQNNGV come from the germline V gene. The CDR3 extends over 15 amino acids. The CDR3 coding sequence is TGTGCCAGCAGCCCAGGGAGGGGATTGAATGAAAAACTGTTTTTT. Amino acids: CASSPGRGLNEKLFF.

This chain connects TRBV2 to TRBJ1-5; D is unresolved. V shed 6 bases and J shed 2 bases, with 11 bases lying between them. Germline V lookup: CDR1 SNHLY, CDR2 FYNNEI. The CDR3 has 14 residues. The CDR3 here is CASSRDWGNQPQHF. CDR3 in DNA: TGTGCCAGCAGCCGTGACTGGGGCAATCAGCCCCAGCATTTT.

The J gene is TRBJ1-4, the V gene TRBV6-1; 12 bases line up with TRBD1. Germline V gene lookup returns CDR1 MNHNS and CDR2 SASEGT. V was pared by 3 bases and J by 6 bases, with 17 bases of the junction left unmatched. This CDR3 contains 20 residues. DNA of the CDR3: TGTGCCAGCAGTGACAGTGATCCGGGACAGGGGGCGCGGAGGCATGAAAAACTGTTTTTT. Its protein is CASSDSDPGQGARRHEKLFF.

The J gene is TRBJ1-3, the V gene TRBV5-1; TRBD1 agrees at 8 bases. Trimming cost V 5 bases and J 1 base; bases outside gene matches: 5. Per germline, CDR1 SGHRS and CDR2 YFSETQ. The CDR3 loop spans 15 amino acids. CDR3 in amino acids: CASRGQGLSGNTIYF. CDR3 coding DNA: TGCGCCAGCAGAGGACAGGGACTATCTGGAAACACCATATATTTT.

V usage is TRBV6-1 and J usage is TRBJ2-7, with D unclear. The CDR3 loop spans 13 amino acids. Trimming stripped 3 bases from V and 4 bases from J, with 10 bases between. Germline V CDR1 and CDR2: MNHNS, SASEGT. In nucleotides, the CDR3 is TGTGCCAGCAGTGAGAGGTTTGCATACGAGCAGTACTTC. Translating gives CASSERFAYEQYF.

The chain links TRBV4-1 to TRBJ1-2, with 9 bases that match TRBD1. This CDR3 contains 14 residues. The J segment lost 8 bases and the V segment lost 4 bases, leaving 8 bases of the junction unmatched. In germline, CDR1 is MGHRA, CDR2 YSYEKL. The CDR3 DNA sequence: TGCGCCAGCAGCCTACGGACGGGGACAGGGGGCTACACCTTC. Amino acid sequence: CASSLRTGTGGYTF.

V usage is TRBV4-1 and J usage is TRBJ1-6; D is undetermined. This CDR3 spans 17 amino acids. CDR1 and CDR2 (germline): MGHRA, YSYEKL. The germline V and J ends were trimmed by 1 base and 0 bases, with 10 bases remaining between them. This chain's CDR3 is CASSQGPPSSYNSPLHF. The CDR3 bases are TGCGCCAGCAGCCAAGGCCCCCCGAGCTCCTATAATTCACCCCTCCACTTT.

CDR3 sequence: CAISDGVGYTF. The CDR3 nucleotides are TGTGCCATCAGTGACGGGGTTGGCTACACCTTC. V and J are TRBV10-3 and TRBJ1-2; the D is unclear. The germline V and J ends were trimmed by 3 bases and 7 bases, with 6 bases remaining between them. The CDR3 has 11 residues. In germline, CDR1 is ENHRY, CDR2 SYGVKD.

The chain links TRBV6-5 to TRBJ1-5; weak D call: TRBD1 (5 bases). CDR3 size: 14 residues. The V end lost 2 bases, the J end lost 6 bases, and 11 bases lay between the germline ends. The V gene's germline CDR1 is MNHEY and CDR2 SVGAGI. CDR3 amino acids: CASSYRQHRQPQHF. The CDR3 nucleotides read TGTGCCAGCAGTTACCGACAGCATCGTCAGCCCCAGCATTTT.

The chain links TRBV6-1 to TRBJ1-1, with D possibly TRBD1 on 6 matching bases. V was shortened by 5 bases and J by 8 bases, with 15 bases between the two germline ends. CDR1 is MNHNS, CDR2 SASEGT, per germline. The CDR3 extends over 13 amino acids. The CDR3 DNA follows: TGTGCCAGCAGTCCACAGGGTGAGAGGGAAGCTTTCTTT. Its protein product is CASSPQGEREAFF.

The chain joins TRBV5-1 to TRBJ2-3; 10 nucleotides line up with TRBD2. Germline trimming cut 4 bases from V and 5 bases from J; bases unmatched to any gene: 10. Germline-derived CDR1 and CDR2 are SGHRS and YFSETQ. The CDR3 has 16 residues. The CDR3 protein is CASSQGSGGAIDTQYF. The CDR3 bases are TGCGCCAGCAGCCAAGGGAGCGGGGGGGCCATAGATACGCAGTATTTT.

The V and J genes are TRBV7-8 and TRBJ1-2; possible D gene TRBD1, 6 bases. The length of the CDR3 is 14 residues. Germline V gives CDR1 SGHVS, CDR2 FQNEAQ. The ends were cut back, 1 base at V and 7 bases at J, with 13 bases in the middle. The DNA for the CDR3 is TGTGCCAGCAGCTTAGTGGGCCAGGGGTTTGGCTACACCTTC. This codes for CASSLVGQGFGYTF.

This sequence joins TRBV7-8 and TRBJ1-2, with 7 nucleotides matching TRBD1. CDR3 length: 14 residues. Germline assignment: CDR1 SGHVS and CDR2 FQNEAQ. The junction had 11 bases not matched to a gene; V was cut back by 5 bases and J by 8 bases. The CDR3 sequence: CASSPRQAGGGYTF. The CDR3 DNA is TGTGCCAGCAGCCCCCGGCAGGCAGGGGGAGGCTACACCTTC.